This T cell receptor (beta chain) was profiled in a study of regulatory T cells in long-lasting Graves disease. Germline V gene sequence: CDR1 SGHDN, CDR2 FVKESK. Trimming removed 0 bases at V and 5 bases at J, with 10 bases between. The CDR3 sequence is 14 residues long. Stated time point: newly diagnosed GD, antithyroid drugs for less than 3 months. After RNA was extracted from PBMCs, the TCR library was made from it. Arm-PCR of CDR3 regions and iRepertoire HTBI primers were used to build TCR beta libraries. MiXCR, applied by TCRdb to the multiplex PCR reads, yields one record per CDR3 protein. The sample has approximately 230,000 distinct CDR3 sequences, 15% to 20% seen once; the top ten hold around 21%. Study-level findings and limits: Having few samples may have compromised the accuracy. TCR diversity was lower in persistent Graves' patients (versus newly diagnosed ones). In persistent patients, shared public clonotypes (around 2,500) outnumbered those in new patients (almost 1,000).

This clonotype was counted a single time. What it recognizes is unknown. The sequence derives from a female donor with Graves disease. The sequencing used peripheral blood mononuclear cells (PBMCs), collected at new diagnosis, from a patient treated with antithyroid drugs. The chain links TRBV14 to TRBJ1-1; D unclear. The CDR3 protein is CASSQELSGTEAFF. Here the CDR3 DNA reads TGTGCCAGCAGCCAAGAACTCAGCGGGACTGAAGCTTTCTTT. Full variable domain (missing parts from reference TRBV14 and TRBJ1-1): EAGVTQFPSHSVIEKGQTVTLRCDPISGHDNLYWYRRVMGKEIKFLLHFVKESKQDESGMPNNRFLAERTGGTYSTLKVQPAELEDSGVYFCASSQELSGTEAFFGQGTRLTVV.